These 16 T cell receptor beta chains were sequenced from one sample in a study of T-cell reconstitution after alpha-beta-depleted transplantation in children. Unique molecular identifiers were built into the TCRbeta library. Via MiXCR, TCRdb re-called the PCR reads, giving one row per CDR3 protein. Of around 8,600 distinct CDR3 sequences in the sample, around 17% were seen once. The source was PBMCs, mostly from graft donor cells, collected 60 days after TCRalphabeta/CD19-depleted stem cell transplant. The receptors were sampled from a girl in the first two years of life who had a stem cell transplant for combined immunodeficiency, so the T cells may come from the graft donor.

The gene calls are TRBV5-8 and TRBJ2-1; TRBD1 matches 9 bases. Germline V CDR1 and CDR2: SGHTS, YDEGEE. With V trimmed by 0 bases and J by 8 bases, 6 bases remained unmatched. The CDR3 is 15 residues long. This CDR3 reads CASSLVGTGTHEQFF. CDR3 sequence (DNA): TGTGCCAGCAGCTTGGTGGGGACAGGGACCCATGAGCAGTTCTTC.

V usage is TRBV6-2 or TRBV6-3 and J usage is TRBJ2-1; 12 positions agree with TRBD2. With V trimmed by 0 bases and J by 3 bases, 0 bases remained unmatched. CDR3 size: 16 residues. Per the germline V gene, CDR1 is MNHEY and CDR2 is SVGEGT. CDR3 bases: TGTGCCAGCAGTTACTCACTAGCGGGAGGCTACAATGAGCAGTTCTTC. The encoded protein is CASSYSLAGGYNEQFF.

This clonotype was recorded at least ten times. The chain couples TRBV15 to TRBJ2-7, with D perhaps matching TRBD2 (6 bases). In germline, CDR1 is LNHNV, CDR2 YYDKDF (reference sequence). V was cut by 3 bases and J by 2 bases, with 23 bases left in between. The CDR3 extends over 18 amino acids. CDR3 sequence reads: CATSSGDLRAGTPYEQYF. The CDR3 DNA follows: TGTGCCACCAGCAGCGGGGACCTTAGGGCGGGAACGCCCTACGAGCAGTACTTC.

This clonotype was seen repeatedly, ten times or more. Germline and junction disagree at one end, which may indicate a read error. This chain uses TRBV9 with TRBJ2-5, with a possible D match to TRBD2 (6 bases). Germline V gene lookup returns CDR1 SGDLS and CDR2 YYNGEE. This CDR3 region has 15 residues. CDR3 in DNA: TGTGCCAGCAGCGTAGACGGGACTCGGGGAGAGGCCCAGTACTTC. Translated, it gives CASSVDGTRGEAQYF.

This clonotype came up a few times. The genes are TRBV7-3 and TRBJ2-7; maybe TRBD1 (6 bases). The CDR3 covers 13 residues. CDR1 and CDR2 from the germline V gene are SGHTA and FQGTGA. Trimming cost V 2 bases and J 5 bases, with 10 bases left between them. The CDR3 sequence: CASSLQTGHEQYF. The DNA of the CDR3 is TGTGCCAGCAGCTTACAGACAGGTCACGAGCAGTACTTC.

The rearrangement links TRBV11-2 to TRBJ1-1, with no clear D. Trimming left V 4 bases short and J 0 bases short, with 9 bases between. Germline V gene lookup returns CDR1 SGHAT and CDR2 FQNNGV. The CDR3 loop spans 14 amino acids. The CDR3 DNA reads TGTGCCAGCAGCTCGGGCCCTTTGAACACTGAAGCTTTCTTT. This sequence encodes CASSSGPLNTEAFF.

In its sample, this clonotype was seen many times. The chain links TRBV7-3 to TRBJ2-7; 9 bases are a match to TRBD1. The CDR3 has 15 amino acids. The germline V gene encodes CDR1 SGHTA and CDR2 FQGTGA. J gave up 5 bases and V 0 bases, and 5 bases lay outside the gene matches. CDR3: CASSLTGQGFDEQYF. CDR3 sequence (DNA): TGTGCCAGCAGCTTAACGGGACAGGGTTTTGACGAGCAGTACTTC.

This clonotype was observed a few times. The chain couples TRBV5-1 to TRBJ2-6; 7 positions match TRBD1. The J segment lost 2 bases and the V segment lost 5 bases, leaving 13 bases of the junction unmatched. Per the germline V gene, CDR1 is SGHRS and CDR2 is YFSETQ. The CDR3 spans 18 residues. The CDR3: CASSLRGPNIPGANVLTF. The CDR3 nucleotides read TGCGCCAGCAGTCTAAGGGGGCCCAACATCCCTGGGGCCAACGTCCTGACTTTC.

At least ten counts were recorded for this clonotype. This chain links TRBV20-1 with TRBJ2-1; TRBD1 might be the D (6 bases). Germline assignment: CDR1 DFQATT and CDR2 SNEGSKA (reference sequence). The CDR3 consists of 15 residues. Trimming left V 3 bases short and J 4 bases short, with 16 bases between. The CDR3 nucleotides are TGCAGTGCTAGTCTACCCAGGGACAATTACAATGAGCAGTTCTTC. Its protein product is CSASLPRDNYNEQFF.

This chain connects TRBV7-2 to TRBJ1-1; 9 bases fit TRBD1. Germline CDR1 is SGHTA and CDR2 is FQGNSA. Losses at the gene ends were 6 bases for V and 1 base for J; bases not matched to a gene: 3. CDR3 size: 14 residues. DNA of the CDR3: TGTGCCAGCAGGACAGGGGGATCGAACACTGAAGCTTTCTTT. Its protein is CASRTGGSNTEAFF.

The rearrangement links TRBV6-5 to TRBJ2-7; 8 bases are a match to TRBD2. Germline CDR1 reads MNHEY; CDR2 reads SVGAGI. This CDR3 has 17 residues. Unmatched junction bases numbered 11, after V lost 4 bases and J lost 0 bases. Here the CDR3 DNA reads TGTGCCAGCAGTTCCCCCCGAGCGGGGGTCCTCTCCTACGAGCAGTACTTC. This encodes CASSSPRAGVLSYEQYF.

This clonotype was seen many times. The DNA of the CDR3 is TGTGCCAGCAGCTTACAGGCCCCCCCATACAATGAGCAGTTCTTC. Protein sequence: CASSLQAPPYNEQFF. The V and J genes are TRBV7-3 and TRBJ2-1; D is ambiguous. V lost 2 bases to trimming and J lost 4 bases, with 12 bases between them. The CDR3 is 15 amino acids. The germline V gene encodes CDR1 SGHTA and CDR2 FQGTGA.

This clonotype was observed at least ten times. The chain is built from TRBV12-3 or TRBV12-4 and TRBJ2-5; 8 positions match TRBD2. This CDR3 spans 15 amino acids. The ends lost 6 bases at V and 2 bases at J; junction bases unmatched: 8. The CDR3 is CASSPGLVRQETQYF. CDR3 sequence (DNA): TGTGCCAGCAGCCCGGGACTAGTGAGACAAGAGACCCAGTACTTC.

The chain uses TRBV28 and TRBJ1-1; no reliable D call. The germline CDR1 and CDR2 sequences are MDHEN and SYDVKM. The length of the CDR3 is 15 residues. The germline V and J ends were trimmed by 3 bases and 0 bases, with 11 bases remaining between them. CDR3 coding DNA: TGTGCCAGCAGTTTGGCGGCGGCGATGAACACTGAAGCTTTCTTT. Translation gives CASSLAAAMNTEAFF.

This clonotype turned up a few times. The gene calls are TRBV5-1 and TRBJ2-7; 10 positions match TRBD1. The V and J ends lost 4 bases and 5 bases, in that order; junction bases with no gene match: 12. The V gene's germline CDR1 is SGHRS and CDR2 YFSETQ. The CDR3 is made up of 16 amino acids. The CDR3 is CASSPLGTGVENEQYF. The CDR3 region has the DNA TGCGCCAGCAGCCCCCTTGGGACAGGGGTGGAAAACGAGCAGTACTTC. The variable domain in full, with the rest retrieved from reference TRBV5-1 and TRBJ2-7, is KAGVTQTPRYLIKTRGQQVTLSCSPISGHRSVSWYQQTPGQGLQFLFEYFSETQRNKGNFPGRFSGRQFSNSRSEMNVSTLELGDSALYLCASSPLGTGVENEQYFGPGTRLTVT.

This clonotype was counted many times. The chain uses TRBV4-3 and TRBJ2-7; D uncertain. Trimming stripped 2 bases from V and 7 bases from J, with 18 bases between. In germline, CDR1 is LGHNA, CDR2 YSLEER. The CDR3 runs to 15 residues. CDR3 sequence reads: CASSQSGALGYEQYF. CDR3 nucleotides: TGCGCCAGCAGCCAATCTGGTGCACTGGGCTATGAGCAGTACTTC.